The entry below gives a single T cell receptor (beta chain) sequence along with its context. The antigen is undetermined. The sample is drawn from a study of tumor-infiltrating lymphocytes in localized non-small cell lung cancer. About the study: Patients included smokers and never-smokers with various histologies, some sampled after neoadjuvant chemotherapy.

With 1 base clipped from V and 7 bases from J, the junction kept 5 bases outside the gene matches. Looked up from germline, CDR1 is SQVTM and CDR2 is ANQGSEA. The CDR3 sequence is 13 residues long. Only in-frame clones appear in the TCRdb table, and some are missing; sequencing was by immunoSEQ multiplex PCR. The sample lists thousands of clones, 74% seen once, with 7.1% in the top ten. Broader study findings: TCR sequencing covered a subset of patients with enough tissue.

This receptor was obtained from a human donor with non-small cell lung cancer. The source material was uninvolved lung tissue not adjacent to the tumor. V is TRBV29-1 and J is TRBJ2-7; 9 bases are a match to TRBD1. CDR3 in amino acids: CSVEGDRAGEQYF. The CDR3 nucleotides are TGCAGCGTTGAAGGGGACAGGGCGGGGGAGCAGTACTTC.